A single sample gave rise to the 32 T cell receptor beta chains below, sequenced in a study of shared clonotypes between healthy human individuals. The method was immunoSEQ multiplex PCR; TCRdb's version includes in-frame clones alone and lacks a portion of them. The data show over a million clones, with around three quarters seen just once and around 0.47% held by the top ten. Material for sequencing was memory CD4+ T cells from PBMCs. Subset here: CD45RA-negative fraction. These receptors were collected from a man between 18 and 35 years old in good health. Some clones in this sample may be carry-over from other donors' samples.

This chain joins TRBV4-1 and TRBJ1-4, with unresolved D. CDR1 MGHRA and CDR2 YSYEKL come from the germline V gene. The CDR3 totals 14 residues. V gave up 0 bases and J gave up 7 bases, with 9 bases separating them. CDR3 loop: CASSQETLSEKLFF. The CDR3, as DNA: TGCGCCAGCAGCCAAGAGACCCTTAGTGAAAAACTGTTTTTT.

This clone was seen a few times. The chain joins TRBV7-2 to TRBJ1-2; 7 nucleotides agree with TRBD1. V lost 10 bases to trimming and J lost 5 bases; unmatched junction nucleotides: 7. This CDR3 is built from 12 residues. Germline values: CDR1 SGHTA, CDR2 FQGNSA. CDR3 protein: CAKDRLSYGYTF. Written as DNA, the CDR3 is TGTGCCAAGGACAGGCTCTCATATGGCTACACCTTC. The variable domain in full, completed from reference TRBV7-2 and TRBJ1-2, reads GAGVSQSPSNKVTEKGKDVELRCDPISGHTALYWYRQSLGQGLEFLIYFQGNSAPDKSGLPSDRFSAERTGGSVSTLTIQRTQQEDSAVYLCAKDRLSYGYTFGSGTRLTVV.

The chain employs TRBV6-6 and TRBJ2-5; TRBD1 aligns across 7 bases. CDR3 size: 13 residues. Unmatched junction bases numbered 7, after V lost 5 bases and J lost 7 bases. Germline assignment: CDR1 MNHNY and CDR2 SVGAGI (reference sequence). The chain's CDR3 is CASSAQGPGTQYF. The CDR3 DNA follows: TGTGCCAGCAGTGCACAGGGGCCCGGGACCCAGTACTTC.

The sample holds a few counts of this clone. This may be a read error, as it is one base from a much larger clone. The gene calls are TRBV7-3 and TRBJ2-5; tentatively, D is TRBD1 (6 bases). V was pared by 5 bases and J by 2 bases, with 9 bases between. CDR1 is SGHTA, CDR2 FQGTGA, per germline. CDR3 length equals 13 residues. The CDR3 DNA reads TGTGCCAGCAGCAACAGGGTTCAAGAGACCCAGTACTTC. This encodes CASSNRVQETQYF.

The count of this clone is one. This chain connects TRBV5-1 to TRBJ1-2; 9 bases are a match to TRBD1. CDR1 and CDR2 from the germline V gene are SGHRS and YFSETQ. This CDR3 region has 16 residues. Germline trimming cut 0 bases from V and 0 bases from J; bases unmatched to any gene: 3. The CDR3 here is CASSLAGTGTNYGYTF. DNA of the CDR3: TGCGCCAGCAGCTTGGCGGGGACAGGGACTAACTATGGCTACACCTTC.

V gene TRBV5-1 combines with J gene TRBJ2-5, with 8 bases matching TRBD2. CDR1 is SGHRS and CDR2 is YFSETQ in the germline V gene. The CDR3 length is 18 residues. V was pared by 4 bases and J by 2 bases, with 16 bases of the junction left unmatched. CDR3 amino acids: CASSVRSSGGRGQETQYF. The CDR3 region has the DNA TGCGCCAGCAGCGTACGGTCCTCGGGAGGGCGGGGACAAGAGACCCAGTACTTC.

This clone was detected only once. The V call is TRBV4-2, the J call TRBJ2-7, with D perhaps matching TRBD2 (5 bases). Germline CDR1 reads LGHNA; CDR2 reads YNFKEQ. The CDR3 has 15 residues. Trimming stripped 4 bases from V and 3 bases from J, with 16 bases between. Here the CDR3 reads CASSLQVARSYEQYF. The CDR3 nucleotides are TGTGCCAGCAGCCTGCAGGTAGCGCGGAGCTACGAGCAGTACTTC.

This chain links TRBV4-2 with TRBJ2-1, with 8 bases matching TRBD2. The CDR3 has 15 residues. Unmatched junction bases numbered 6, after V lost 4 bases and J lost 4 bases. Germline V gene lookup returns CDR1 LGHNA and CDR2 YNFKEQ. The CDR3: CASSRIGTSYNEQFF. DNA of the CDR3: TGTGCCAGCAGCCGGATCGGGACTAGTTACAATGAGCAGTTCTTC.

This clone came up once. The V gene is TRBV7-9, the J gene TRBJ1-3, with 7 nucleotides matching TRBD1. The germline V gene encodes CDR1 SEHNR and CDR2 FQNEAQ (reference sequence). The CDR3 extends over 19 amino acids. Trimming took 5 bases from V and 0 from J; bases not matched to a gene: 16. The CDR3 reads CASSPAYVYRDSSGNTIYF. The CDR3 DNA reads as TGTGCCAGCAGCCCTGCTTACGTCTACCGGGACAGCTCTGGAAACACCATATATTTT. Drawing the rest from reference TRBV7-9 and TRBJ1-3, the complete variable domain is DTGVSQNPRHKITKRGQNVTFRCDPISEHNRLYWYRQTLGQGPEFLTYFQNEAQLEKSRLLSDRFSAERPKGSFSTLEIQRTEQGDSAMYLCASSPAYVYRDSSGNTIYFGEGSWLTVV.

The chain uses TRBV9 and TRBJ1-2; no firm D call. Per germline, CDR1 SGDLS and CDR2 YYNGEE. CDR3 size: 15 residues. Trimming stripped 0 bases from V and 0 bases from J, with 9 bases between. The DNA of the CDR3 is TGTGCCAGCAGCGTAGCTGAAGGTTCTAACTATGGCTACACCTTC. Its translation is CASSVAEGSNYGYTF.

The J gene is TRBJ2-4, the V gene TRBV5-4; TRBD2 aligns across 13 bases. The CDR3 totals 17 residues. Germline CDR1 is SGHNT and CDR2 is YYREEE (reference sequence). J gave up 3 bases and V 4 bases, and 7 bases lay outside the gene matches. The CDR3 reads CASSIGTSGMGKNIQYF. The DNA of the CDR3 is TGTGCCAGCAGCATCGGGACTAGCGGGATGGGCAAAAACATTCAGTACTTC. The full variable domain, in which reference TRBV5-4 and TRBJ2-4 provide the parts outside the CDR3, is ETGVTQSPTHLIKTRGQQVTLRCSSQSGHNTVSWYQQALGQGPQFIFQYYREEENGRGNFPPRFSGLQFPNYSSELNVNALELDDSALYLCASSIGTSGMGKNIQYFGAGTRLSVL.

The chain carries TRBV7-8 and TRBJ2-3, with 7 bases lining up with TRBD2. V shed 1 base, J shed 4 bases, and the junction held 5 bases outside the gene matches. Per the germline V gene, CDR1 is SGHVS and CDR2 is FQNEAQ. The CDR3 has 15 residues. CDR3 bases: TGTGCCAGCAGCTTAGTTCTGCTAGCGGCAGATACGCAGTATTTT. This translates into CASSLVLLAADTQYF.

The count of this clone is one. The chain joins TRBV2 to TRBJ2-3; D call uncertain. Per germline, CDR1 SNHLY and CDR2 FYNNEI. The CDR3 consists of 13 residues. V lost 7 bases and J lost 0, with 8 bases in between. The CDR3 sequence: CASNAESTDTQYF. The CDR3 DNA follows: TGTGCCAGCAATGCGGAGAGCACAGATACGCAGTATTTT.

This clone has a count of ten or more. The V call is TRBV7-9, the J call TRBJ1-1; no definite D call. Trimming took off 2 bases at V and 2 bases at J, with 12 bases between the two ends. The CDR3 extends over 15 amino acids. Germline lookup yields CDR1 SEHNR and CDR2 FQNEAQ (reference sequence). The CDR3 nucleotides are TGTGCCAGCAGCTTATTAGCGCAACTAAACACTGAAGCTTTCTTT. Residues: CASSLLAQLNTEAFF.

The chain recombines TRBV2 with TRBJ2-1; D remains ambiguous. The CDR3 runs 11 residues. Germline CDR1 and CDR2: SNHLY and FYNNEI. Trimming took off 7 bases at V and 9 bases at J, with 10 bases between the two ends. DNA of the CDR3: TGTGCCAGCACCCCGGTGGTTGAGCAGTTCTTC. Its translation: CASTPVVEQFF.

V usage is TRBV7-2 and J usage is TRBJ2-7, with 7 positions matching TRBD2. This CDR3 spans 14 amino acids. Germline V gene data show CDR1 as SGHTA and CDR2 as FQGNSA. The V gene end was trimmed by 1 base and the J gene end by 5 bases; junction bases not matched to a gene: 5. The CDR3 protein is CASSLGGSRDEQYF. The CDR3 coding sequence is TGTGCCAGCAGCTTAGGCGGGAGTCGGGACGAGCAGTACTTC.

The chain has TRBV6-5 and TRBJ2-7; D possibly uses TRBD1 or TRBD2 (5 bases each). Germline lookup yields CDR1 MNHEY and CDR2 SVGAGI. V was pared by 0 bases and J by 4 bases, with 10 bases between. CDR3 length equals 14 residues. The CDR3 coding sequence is TGTGCCAGCAGTTACTCCCGGGACCTGTACGAGCAGTACTTC. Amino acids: CASSYSRDLYEQYF.

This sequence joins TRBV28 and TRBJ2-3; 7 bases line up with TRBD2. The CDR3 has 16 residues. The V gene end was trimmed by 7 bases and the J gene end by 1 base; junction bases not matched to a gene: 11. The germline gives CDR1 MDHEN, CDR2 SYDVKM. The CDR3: CASTVRGGSGTDTQYF. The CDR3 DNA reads TGTGCCAGCACAGTCCGTGGCGGGAGCGGCACAGATACGCAGTATTTT.

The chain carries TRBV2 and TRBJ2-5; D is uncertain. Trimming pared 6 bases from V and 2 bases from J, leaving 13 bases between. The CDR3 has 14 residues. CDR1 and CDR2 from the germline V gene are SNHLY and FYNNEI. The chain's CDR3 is CASSQTGHQETQYF. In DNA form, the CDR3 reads TGTGCCAGCAGCCAGACCGGGCATCAAGAGACCCAGTACTTC.

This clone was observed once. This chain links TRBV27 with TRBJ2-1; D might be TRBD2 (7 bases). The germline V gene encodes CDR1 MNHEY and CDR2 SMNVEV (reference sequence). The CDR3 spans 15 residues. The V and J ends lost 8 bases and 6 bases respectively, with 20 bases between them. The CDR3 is CASSPRGGSPNEQFF. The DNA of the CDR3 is TGTGCCAGCTCCCCCAGGGGCGGGAGTCCCAATGAGCAGTTCTTC.

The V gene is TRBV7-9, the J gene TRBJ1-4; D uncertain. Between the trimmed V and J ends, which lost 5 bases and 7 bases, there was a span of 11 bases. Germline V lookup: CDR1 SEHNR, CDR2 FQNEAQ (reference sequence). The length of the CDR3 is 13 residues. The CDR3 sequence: CASSPEAAEKLFF. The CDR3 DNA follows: TGTGCCAGCAGCCCCGAGGCAGCTGAAAAACTGTTTTTT.

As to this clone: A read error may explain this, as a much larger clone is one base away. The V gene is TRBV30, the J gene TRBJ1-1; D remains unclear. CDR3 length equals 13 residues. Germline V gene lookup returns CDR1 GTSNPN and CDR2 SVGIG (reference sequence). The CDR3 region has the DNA TGTGCCTGGGACTGGAACATGAACACTGAATCTTTCTTT. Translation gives CAWDWNMNTESFF.

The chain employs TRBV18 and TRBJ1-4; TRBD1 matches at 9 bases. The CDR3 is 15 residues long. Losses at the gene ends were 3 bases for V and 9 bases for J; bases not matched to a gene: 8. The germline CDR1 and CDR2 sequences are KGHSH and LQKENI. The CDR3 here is CASSPSGTGKKKLFF. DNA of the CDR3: TGTGCCAGCTCACCCTCCGGGACAGGGAAGAAAAAACTGTTTTTT.

CDR3 DNA sequence: TGCGCCAGCAGTGAGTCTTGGAGGGGGGACAATCAGCCCCAGCATTTT. Translation: CASSESWRGDNQPQHF. V and J are TRBV10-2 and TRBJ1-5, with D perhaps TRBD1 (6 bases). Trimming shortened V by 0 bases and J by 3 bases, and 12 bases separated the two germline ends. Germline lookup yields CDR1 WSHSY and CDR2 SAAADI. The CDR3 has 16 amino acids.

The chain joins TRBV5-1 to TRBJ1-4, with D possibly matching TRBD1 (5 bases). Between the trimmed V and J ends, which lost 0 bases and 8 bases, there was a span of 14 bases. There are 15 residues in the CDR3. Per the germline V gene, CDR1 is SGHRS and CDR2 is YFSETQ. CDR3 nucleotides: TGCGCCAGCAGCTTGGTTGGGGCCGGAGGCGAAAAACTGTTTTTT. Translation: CASSLVGAGGEKLFF.

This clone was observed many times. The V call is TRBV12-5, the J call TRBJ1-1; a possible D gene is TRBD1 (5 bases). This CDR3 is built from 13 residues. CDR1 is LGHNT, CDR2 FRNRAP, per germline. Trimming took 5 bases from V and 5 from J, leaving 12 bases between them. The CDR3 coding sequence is TGTGCTAGTGGTGGGGGAGTAGGGACTGAAGCTTTCTTT. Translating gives CASGGGVGTEAFF.

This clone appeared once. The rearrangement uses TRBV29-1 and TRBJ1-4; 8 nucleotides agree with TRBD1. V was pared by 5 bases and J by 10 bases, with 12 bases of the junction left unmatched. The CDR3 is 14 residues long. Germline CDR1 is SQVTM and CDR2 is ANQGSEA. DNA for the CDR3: TGCAGCGTTATCTTTTCGGGACAGGAAGGAAAACTGTTTTTT. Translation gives CSVIFSGQEGKLFF. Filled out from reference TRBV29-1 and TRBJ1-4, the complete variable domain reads SAVISQKPSRDICQRGTSLTIQCQVDSQVTMMFWYRQQPGQSLTLIATANQGSEATYESGFVIDKFPISRPNLTFSTLTVSNMSPEDSSIYLCSVIFSGQEGKLFFGSGTQLSVL.

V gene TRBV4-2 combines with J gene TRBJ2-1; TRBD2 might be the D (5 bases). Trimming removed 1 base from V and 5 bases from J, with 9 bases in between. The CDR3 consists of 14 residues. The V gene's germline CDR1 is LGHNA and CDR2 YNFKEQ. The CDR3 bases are TGTGCCAGCAGCCAAGCTGGGAGAGACAATGAGCAGTTCTTC. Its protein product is CASSQAGRDNEQFF.

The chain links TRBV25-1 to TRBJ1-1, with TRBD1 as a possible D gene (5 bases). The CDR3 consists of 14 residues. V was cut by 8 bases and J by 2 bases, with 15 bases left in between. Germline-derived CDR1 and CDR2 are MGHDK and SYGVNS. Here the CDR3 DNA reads TGTGCCAGCGGCCGATCGACAGAAAACACTGAAGCTTTCTTT. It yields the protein CASGRSTENTEAFF.

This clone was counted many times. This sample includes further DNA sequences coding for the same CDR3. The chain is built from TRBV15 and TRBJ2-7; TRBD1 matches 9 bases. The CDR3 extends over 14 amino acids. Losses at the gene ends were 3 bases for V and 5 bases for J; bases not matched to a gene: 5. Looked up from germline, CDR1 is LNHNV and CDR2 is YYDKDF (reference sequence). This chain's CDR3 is CATSRGQGRDEQYF. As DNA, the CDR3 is TGTGCCACCAGCAGGGGACAGGGTAGGGACGAGCAGTACTTC.

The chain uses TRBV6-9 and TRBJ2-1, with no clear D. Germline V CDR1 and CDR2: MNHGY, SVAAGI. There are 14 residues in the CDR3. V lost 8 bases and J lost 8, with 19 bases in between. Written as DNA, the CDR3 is TGTGCCAGCCTGAAAGCACACAGTTGGGATGAGCAGTTCTTC. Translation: CASLKAHSWDEQFF.

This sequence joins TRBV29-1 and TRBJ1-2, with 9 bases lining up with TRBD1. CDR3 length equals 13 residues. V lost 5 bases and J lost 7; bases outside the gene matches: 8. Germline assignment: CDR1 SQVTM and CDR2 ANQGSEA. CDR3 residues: CSVRTGGKGGYTF. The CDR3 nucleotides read TGCAGCGTTCGTACAGGGGGCAAGGGTGGCTACACCTTC.